These 15 T cell receptor beta chains were sequenced from one sample in a study of T-cell reconstitution after alpha-beta-depleted transplantation in children. It was with unique molecular identifiers that the TCRbeta library was prepared. TCRdb redid the calling of the PCR reads with MiXCR, one entry per CDR3 protein. The sample holds 200,000 to 300,000 distinct CDR3 sequences; 12% are singletons and the top ten take around 3%. The sequenced sample was PBMCs from the stem cell graft donor, obtained from the stem cell graft. All receptors come from a human donor who donated a stem cell graft to a child with acute lymphoblastic leukemia.

This clonotype appeared many times. The CDR3 loop reads CSVGRQGASYEQYF. As DNA, the CDR3 is TGCAGCGTCGGCAGACAGGGGGCTTCCTACGAGCAGTACTTC. The chain uses TRBV29-1 and TRBJ2-7; 10 nucleotides align to TRBD1. Germline-derived CDR1 and CDR2 are SQVTM and ANQGSEA. The CDR3 consists of 14 residues. Germline trimming cut 6 bases from V and 1 base from J; bases unmatched to any gene: 6.

The chain has TRBV7-2 and TRBJ2-7, with D perhaps matching TRBD1 (6 bases). Germline CDR1 reads SGHTA; CDR2 reads FQGNSA. The CDR3 runs 15 residues. V was cut by 5 bases and J by 3 bases, with 17 bases left in between. The CDR3, as DNA: TGTGCCAGCAGCCGAGATCGGGACAAAAGCTACGAGCAGTACTTC. It yields the protein CASSRDRDKSYEQYF.

Many counts were recorded for this clonotype. The chain combines TRBV7-9 with TRBJ1-5; 8 bases line up with TRBD1. There are 13 residues in the CDR3. Germline assignment: CDR1 SEHNR and CDR2 FQNEAQ (reference sequence). Trimming cost V 5 bases and J 7 bases; bases outside gene matches: 4. In nucleotides, the CDR3 is TGTGCCAGCAGCCCCGGACAGGGCCAGCCCCAGCATTTT. It encodes CASSPGQGQPQHF.

This clonotype was observed at least ten times. The V and J genes are TRBV5-6 and TRBJ2-1; D ambiguous. V gave up 1 base and J gave up 6 bases, with 17 bases separating them. The CDR3 has 16 residues. Germline CDR1 SGHDT, CDR2 YYEEEE. The CDR3 DNA reads TGTGCCAGCAGCTTGCGGCTTCCCCTCTACCCCAATGAGCAGTTCTTC. Translation gives CASSLRLPLYPNEQFF.

At least ten counts were recorded for this clonotype. The CDR3 DNA sequence: TGTGCCATCAGTGTATCCGGCTATGAGCAGTTCTTC. It is translated as CAISVSGYEQFF. This chain links TRBV10-3 with TRBJ2-1; D unclear. The V gene's germline CDR1 is ENHRY and CDR2 SYGVKD. The CDR3 runs 12 residues. V dropped 4 bases and J dropped 8 bases, with 9 bases sitting between them.

This clonotype was seen more than once but under ten times. The rearrangement joins TRBV7-9 to TRBJ2-7, with TRBD1 matching 7 bases. The germline gives CDR1 SEHNR, CDR2 FQNEAQ (reference sequence). The CDR3 spans 16 residues. Germline trimming cut 4 bases from V and 0 bases from J; bases unmatched to any gene: 9. This chain's CDR3 is CASSSRQGSFSYEQYF. Here the CDR3 DNA reads TGTGCCAGCAGCTCCCGACAGGGTTCTTTCTCCTACGAGCAGTACTTC. Complete variable domain (other parts from reference TRBV7-9 and TRBJ2-7): DTGVSQNPRHKITKRGQNVTFRCDPISEHNRLYWYRQTLGQGPEFLTYFQNEAQLEKSRLLSDRFSAERPKGSFSTLEIQRTEQGDSAMYLCASSSRQGSFSYEQYFGPGTRLTVT.

In its sample, this clonotype was seen many times. V usage is TRBV6-5 and J usage is TRBJ2-7; D is perhaps TRBD1 or TRBD2 (6 bases each). The ends were cut back, 7 bases at V and 5 bases at J, with 21 bases in the middle. CDR1 and CDR2 (germline): MNHEY, SVGAGI. The CDR3 consists of 15 residues. As DNA, the CDR3 is TGTGCCAGCAATACAGGGAGGCTTTCCATGCACGAGCAGTACTTC. This gives the protein CASNTGRLSMHEQYF.

In this sample, this clonotype turned up many times. This rearrangement joins TRBV24-1 to TRBJ1-1; 9 bases match TRBD1. CDR1 KGHDR and CDR2 SFDVKD come from the germline V gene. V shed 7 bases, J shed 2 bases, and the junction held 1 base outside the gene matches. The CDR3 extends over 13 amino acids. The DNA for the CDR3 is TGTGCCACCAGGGACAGGGGTAACACTGAAGCTTTCTTT. Amino acids: CATRDRGNTEAFF.

This clonotype was detected many times. The rearrangement links TRBV5-1 to TRBJ2-2; TRBD1 might be the D (5 bases). This CDR3 is 15 amino acids long. Germline V gives CDR1 SGHRS, CDR2 YFSETQ. The germline V and J ends were trimmed by 0 bases and 6 bases, with 12 bases remaining between them. The CDR3 DNA is TGCGCCAGCAGCTTGGCCCGGACAACGGCCGGGGAGCTGTTTTTT. Amino acids: CASSLARTTAGELFF.

This clonotype was picked up many times. The chain carries TRBV29-1 and TRBJ1-2, with TRBD1 identical over 7 bases. This CDR3 has 13 residues. Germline V gives CDR1 SQVTM, CDR2 ANQGSEA. The ends lost 4 bases at V and 1 base at J; junction bases unmatched: 3. The CDR3 nucleotides are TGCAGCGTTGCCCCAGGGGGTAACTATGGCTACACCTTC. It specifies CSVAPGGNYGYTF.

The rearrangement uses TRBV12-3 or TRBV12-4 and TRBJ2-7; a possible D gene is TRBD2 (6 bases). V was trimmed by 4 bases and J by 7 bases, leaving 11 bases between them. CDR3 length equals 12 residues. The CDR3 DNA reads as TGTGCCAGCAGTTACGGGGGTAGTGAGCAGTACTTC. Translated, it gives CASSYGGSEQYF.

Remarks on this clonotype: A much larger clone sits a single nucleotide away, making a read error possible. The V and J genes are TRBV4-3 and TRBJ2-1, with TRBD2 as a possible D gene (6 bases). The CDR3 covers 15 residues. Germline CDR1 reads LGHNA; CDR2 reads YSLEER. V lost 4 bases, J lost 8 bases, and 18 bases lay in between. The chain's CDR3 is CASSLGTRGLDEQFF. The CDR3 nucleotides are TGCGCCAGCAGCCTCGGGACTCGCGGGCTAGATGAGCAGTTCTTC.

This clonotype was counted many times. The gene calls are TRBV29-1 and TRBJ1-2; no firm D call. The CDR3 runs to 9 residues. Trimming cost V 3 bases and J 10 bases, with 6 bases left between them. The germline V gene encodes CDR1 SQVTM and CDR2 ANQGSEA. Here the CDR3 reads CSVDDFYTF. CDR3 in DNA: TGCAGCGTTGACGACTTCTACACCTTC.

This clonotype occurred many times. The genes are TRBV4-2 and TRBJ2-7; D is possibly TRBD2 (5 bases). The CDR3 totals 15 residues. The V end lost 4 bases, the J end lost 4 bases, and 17 bases lay between the germline ends. The germline CDR1 and CDR2 sequences are LGHNA and YNFKEQ. In DNA, the CDR3 is TGTGCCAGCAGCCCCAGCGGCGCAGACGTGTACGAGCAGTACTTC. Encoded protein: CASSPSGADVYEQYF.

This clonotype was seen many times. V and J are TRBV5-1 and TRBJ1-1, with 10 bases aligning to TRBD1. The CDR3 consists of 17 residues. The germline V gene encodes CDR1 SGHRS and CDR2 YFSETQ. Trimming removed 4 bases from V and 1 base from J; junction bases left unmatched: 10. CDR3 nucleotide sequence: TGCGCCAGCAGCCCCCCGGGACAGGGGTTTCAGAACACTGAAGCTTTCTTT. Protein: CASSPPGQGFQNTEAFF.